This record covers a single TCR beta chain. These data belong to a study of blood T cell repertoires in COVID-19. Per the original data handling: Estimates of nucleated cell counts were drawn from the amplification of reference gene primers. Method: immunoSEQ multiplex PCR; TCRdb's copy keeps in-frame clones and lacks some. The V and J calls and clone size were taken over from that table, and D and trimming were inferred from the DNA. The sample lists approximately 260,000 clones, around 85% seen once, with about 3.3% in the top ten. Participants' own reports of clinical history determined their cohort assignment. Per germline, CDR1 MNHEY and CDR2 SMNVEV (reference sequence). The V end was cut by 3 bases, the J end by 0 bases, with 3 bases between. The CDR3 is 13 residues long.

The sequencing sample was made of PBMCs or T cells enriched from blood (not recorded which). The chain carries TRBV27 and TRBJ2-1; no reliable D call. This sequence originates from a woman aged 40 to 49 with acute COVID-19. The CDR3 loop is CASSFSSYNEQFF. The CDR3 DNA follows: TGTGCCAGCAGTTTTAGCTCCTACAATGAGCAGTTCTTC.